This T cell receptor (beta chain) was documented in a study of T cell responses to AZD1222 COVID-19 vaccine (dated by TCRdb to the early 2020s). About the study as a whole: AZD1222 recipients given second doses at about 4 weeks or at about 12 weeks were pooled, since spike-specific TCR depth and breadth were not found to differ between the two schedules. A total of about 240 trial participants underwent TCR sequencing, of whom some 210 received two doses of AZD1222 and 26 received two doses of the MenACWY control vaccine. Trial participants were enrolled by age into 18-55, 56-69 and 70-plus year subgroups, with roughly 150, 30 and 60 TCR-sequenced participants respectively.

What the research found in general, with its limitations: Conclusions about previously exposed vaccinees were limited because only a handful of AZD1222 recipients were SARS-CoV-2 seropositive at baseline. The whole spike protein was spanned by vaccine-associated CD4 TCRs, and dominant responses were seen in regions 160-218 and 743-854. Epitopes outside the regions mutated in the B.1.351 and B.1.1.7 variants were reportedly recognized by nearly half of the unique spike-specific TCRs. In the small 56-69-year group, the increase in depth fell short of significance, most likely because of low power. Participants were mostly white British, with more females than males. The authors suggested clonal diversity may have been underestimated. Because no day 14 peak-response samples were available, repertoires were characterized only after the peak T cell response. Spike-specific TCR breadth and depth rose significantly after two AZD1222 doses compared with day 0 and with MenACWY recipients.

The CDR3 regions of human TCRbeta chains were analyzed by immunosequencing. For the original study's pipeline: TCRs in the repertoires were compared against a reference library of SARS-CoV-2-specific TCRs that had been generated with the MIRA antigen-specificity platform. Breadth was defined as the fraction of unique TCRs that were SARS-CoV-2-associated, and depth was defined as the fraction of total T cells that were SARS-CoV-2-associated. Using the MIRA data, each spike-specific TCR was mapped to the spike region that the TCR reacts to and placed in a CD4 or CD8 class. Log10-transformed breadth and depth values were compared by one-way ANOVA with Sidak's multiple comparisons tests. Imported from immuneACCESS, the table was reduced by TCRdb to in-frame sequences with V and J called. These copies leave out some clones; in studies compared against another copy, an unresolved V gene accounts for under half, and the cause of the remainder is not known. D and trimming come from the DNA, and the V and J calls and clone size come from that table. Within this sample are about 60,000 clones, with 80% to 90% of them counted one time only. 20% of the sample is held by the ten biggest clonotypes.

This clone appeared a few times. This receptor's antigen is unknown. No base quality information exists; no much larger clone differs at one position. The time point label on this specimen signifies: baseline before first vaccination. The vaccinee samples were drawn from two UK trials, COV001 and COV002, one of which was a single-blind randomized controlled phase 2/3 trial testing AZD1222 (ChAdOx1 nCoV-19) in healthy adults. For TCRbeta chain sequencing, PBMC samples from trial participants were taken at day 0 and at day 28 after the second dose. The CDR3 sequence holds 13 residues, the cysteine and phenylalanine included. Left in the record is the CDR3 DNA by itself, 39 bases read in frame from the first base. V is pared back by 4 bases and J by 2 bases, with 6 bases lying between the germline termini. The germline V gene encodes CDR1 SGHTA and CDR2 FQGNSA.

The chain was built from TRBV7-2 and TRBJ1-5; the D gene is unclear. This receptor was identified in an adult in good health. Sequences were derived from peripheral blood, sampled on day 0 of AZD1222 vaccination. CDR3 region: CASSSNGNQPQHF. The DNA is TGTGCCAGCAGCTCGAATGGCAATCAGCCCCAGCATTTT. Beyond the CDR3, the reference TRBV7-2 and TRBJ1-5 genes provide the residues; the full variable domain reads: GAGVSQSPSNKVTEKGKDVELRCDPISGHTALYWYRQSLGQGLEFLIYFQGNSAPDKSGLPSDRFSAERTGGSVSTLTIQRTQQEDSAVYLCASSSNGNQPQHFGDGTRLSIL.